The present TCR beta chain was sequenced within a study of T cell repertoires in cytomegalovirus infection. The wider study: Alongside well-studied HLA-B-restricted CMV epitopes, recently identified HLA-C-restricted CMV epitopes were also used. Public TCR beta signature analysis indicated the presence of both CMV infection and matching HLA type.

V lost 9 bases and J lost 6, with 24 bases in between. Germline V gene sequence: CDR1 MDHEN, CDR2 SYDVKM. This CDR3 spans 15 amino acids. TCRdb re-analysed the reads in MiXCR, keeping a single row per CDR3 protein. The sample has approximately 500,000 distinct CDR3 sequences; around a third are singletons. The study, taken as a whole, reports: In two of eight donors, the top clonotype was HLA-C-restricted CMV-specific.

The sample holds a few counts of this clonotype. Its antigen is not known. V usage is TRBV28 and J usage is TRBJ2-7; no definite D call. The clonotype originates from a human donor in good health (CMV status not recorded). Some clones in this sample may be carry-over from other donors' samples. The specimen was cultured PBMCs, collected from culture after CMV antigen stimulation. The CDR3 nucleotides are TGTGCCAGTTTTCACTCCGGGCCCCGCGGCATCGAGCAGTACTTC. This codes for CASFHSGPRGIEQYF.